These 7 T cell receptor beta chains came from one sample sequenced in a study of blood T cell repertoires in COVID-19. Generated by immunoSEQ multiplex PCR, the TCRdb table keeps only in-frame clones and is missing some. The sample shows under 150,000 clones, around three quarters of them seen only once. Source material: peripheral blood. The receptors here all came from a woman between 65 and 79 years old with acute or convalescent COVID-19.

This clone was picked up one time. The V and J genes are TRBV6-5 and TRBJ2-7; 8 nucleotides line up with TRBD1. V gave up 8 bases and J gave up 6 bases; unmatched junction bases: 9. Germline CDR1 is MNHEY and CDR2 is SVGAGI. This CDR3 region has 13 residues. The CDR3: CASRGQGKGEQYF. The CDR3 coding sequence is TGTGCCAGCCGCGGACAGGGAAAGGGCGAGCAGTACTTC.

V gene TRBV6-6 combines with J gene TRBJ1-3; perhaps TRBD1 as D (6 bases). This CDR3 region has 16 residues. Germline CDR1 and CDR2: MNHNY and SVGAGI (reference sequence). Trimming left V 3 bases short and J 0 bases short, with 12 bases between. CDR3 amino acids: CASSYFTGHSGNTIYF. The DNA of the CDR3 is TGTGCCAGCAGTTATTTTACAGGGCACTCTGGAAACACCATATATTTT.

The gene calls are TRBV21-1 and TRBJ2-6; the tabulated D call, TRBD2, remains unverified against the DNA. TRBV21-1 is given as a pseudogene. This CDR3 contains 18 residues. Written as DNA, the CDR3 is TGTGCCAGCAGCAAAGAAAGCGGGGGGAGCTCTGGGGCCAACGTCCTGACTTTC. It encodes CASSKESGGSSGANVLTF.

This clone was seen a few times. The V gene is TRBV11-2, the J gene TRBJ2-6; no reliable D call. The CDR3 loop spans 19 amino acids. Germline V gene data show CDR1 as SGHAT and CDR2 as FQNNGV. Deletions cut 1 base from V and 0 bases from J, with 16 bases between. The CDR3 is CASSLGTTLHISGANVLTF. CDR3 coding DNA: TGTGCCAGCAGCTTAGGCACGACTCTCCATATCTCTGGGGCCAACGTCCTGACTTTC.

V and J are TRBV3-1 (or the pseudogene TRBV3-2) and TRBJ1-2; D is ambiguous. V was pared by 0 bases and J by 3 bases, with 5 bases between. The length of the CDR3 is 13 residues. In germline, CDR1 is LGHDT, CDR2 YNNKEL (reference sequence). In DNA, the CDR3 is TGTGCCAGCAGCCAAGACGGGGACTATGGCTACACCTTC. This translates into CASSQDGDYGYTF.

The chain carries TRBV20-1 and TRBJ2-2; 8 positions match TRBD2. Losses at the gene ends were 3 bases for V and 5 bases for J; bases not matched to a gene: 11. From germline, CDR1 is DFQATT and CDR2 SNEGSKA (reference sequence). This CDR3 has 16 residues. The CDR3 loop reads CSASTAGGLPTGELFF. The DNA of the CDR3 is TGCAGTGCTAGTACGGCGGGGGGCCTCCCGACCGGGGAGCTGTTTTTT.

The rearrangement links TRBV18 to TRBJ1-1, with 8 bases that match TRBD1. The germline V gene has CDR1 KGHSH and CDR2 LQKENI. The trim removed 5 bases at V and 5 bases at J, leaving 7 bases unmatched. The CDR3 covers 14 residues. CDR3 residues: CASSSNRGETEAFF. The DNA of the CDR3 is TGTGCCAGCTCATCAAACAGGGGGGAGACTGAAGCTTTCTTT. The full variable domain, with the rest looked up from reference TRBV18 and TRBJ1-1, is NAGVMQNPRHLVRRRGQEARLRCSPMKGHSHVYWYRQLPEEGLKFMVYLQKENIIDESGMPKERFSAEFPKEGPSILRIQQVVRGDSAAYFCASSSNRGETEAFFGQGTRLTVV.